The 12 T cell receptor beta chains below all came from one sample that was sequenced in a study of blood T cell repertoires in COVID-19 (TCRdb year 2020). The method was the immunoSEQ multiplex PCR assay. Here the immuneACCESS table is served through TCRdb, limited to in-frame sequences with V and J called. Missing clones are a known gap in these copies; in checked studies unresolved V genes cover under half, and the rest lacks a known reason. The sample profile shows over 45,000 clones; 81% of them were found once. 25% to 35% of the sample is taken by the ten largest. Sequenced input: peripheral blood. All receptors derive from an elderly woman with active or convalescent COVID-19.

The CDR3 reads CASSYHDPKRGGLPGTDTQYF. The CDR3 DNA reads as TGTGCCAGCAGTTACCACGACCCAAAGCGGGGGGGCCTACCAGGCACAGATACGCAGTATTTT. V is TRBV6-2 or TRBV6-3 and J is TRBJ2-3; 10 positions agree with TRBD2. V lost 2 bases, J lost 1 base, and 18 bases stayed unmatched. The CDR3 covers 21 residues. Germline V gene lookup returns CDR1 MNHEY and CDR2 SVGEGT.

The V gene is TRBV6-5, the J gene TRBJ2-7; 11 bases line up with TRBD2. V lost 2 bases to trimming and J lost 2 bases; unmatched junction nucleotides: 2. Germline CDR1 MNHEY, CDR2 SVGAGI. The CDR3 has 15 residues. CDR3 in DNA: TGTGCCAGCAGTTACGCGGGACTAGCGGCCTACGAGCAGTACTTC. This gives the protein CASSYAGLAAYEQYF.

The chain combines TRBV19 with TRBJ2-7, with D possibly TRBD1 on 5 matching bases. The ends were cut back, 7 bases at V and 3 bases at J, with 7 bases in the middle. Per germline, CDR1 LNHDA and CDR2 SQIVND (reference sequence). The CDR3 extends over 11 amino acids. The DNA of the CDR3 is TGTGCCAGTAAGGGGATCTACGAGCAGTACTTC. Its protein is CASKGIYEQYF.

This clone was counted a few times. The chain links TRBV6-1 to TRBJ1-5; D possibly corresponds to TRBD1 (5 bases). The CDR3 spans 15 residues. The V end was cut by 2 bases, the J end by 2 bases, with 10 bases between. Looked up from germline, CDR1 is MNHNS and CDR2 is SASEGT. The CDR3 is CASSETGRGNQPQHF. The CDR3 DNA reads TGTGCCAGCAGTGAAACAGGCCGGGGCAATCAGCCCCAGCATTTT.

This chain links TRBV15 with TRBJ2-6; 7 bases line up with TRBD1. CDR1 is LNHNV and CDR2 is YYDKDF in the germline V gene (reference sequence). The ends lost 4 bases at V and 0 bases at J; junction bases unmatched: 12. The CDR3 covers 19 residues. This CDR3 is CATSKIDGTASSGANVLTF. In DNA form, the CDR3 reads TGTGCCACCAGCAAAATTGACGGGACAGCTAGCTCTGGGGCCAACGTCCTGACTTTC.

The chain uses TRBV6-5 and TRBJ1-1; D unclear. CDR1 and CDR2 from the germline V gene are MNHEY and SVGAGI. V lost 2 bases and J lost 4, with 11 bases in between. The CDR3 sequence is 14 residues long. The CDR3 DNA is TGTGCCAGCAGTTACGTCGGGGTCGGCACTGAAGCTTTCTTT. Translating it yields CASSYVGVGTEAFF.

The rearrangement joins TRBV9 to TRBJ2-3; 9 nucleotides align to TRBD1. Germline lookup yields CDR1 SGDLS and CDR2 YYNGEE. Trimming cost V 3 bases and J 1 base; bases outside gene matches: 6. This CDR3 has 16 residues. The CDR3 is CASSAHRDRGTDTQYF. The CDR3 DNA reads TGTGCCAGCAGCGCACACCGGGACAGGGGCACAGATACGCAGTATTTT.

V and J are TRBV11-2 and TRBJ2-7; maybe TRBD2 (5 bases). This CDR3 region has 14 residues. V lost 5 bases and J 2 bases, leaving 13 bases between the germline ends. The germline gives CDR1 SGHAT, CDR2 FQNNGV. The CDR3 sequence is CASSGFDGTYEQYF. The CDR3 coding sequence is TGTGCCAGCAGCGGGTTCGACGGGACCTACGAGCAGTACTTC.

The rearrangement links TRBV24-1 to TRBJ2-5, with 8 bases identical to TRBD2. The CDR3 is 17 residues long. Losses at the gene ends were 3 bases for V and 2 bases for J; bases not matched to a gene: 10. Germline lookup yields CDR1 KGHDR and CDR2 SFDVKD. In DNA, the CDR3 is TGTGCCACCAGTGATCCACGGGGGGGGCGTAGGCAAGAGACCCAGTACTTC. It encodes CATSDPRGGRRQETQYF.

The genes are TRBV2 and TRBJ2-2; TRBD2 agrees at 10 bases. Unmatched junction bases numbered 11, after V lost 6 bases and J lost 7 bases. This CDR3 has 16 amino acids. Germline V gene data show CDR1 as SNHLY and CDR2 as FYNNEI. The CDR3 nucleotides are TGTGCCAGCAGGGCGAATAGCGGGGGGAGCGGCGGGGAGCTGTTTTTT. Its protein is CASRANSGGSGGELFF.

The chain links TRBV6-2 or TRBV6-3 to TRBJ1-1; 7 nucleotides agree with TRBD1. Germline assignment: CDR1 MNHEY and CDR2 SVGEGT. The trim removed 2 bases at V and 5 bases at J, leaving 5 bases unmatched. The CDR3 runs to 14 residues. CDR3 loop: CASSYDRVGTEAFF. The CDR3 nucleotides read TGTGCCAGCAGTTACGACAGGGTGGGGACTGAAGCTTTCTTT.

V gene TRBV5-1 combines with J gene TRBJ1-1; D remains unclear. The CDR3 contains 15 residues. The V end was cut by 0 bases, the J end by 0 bases, with 9 bases between. Per the germline V gene, CDR1 is SGHRS and CDR2 is YFSETQ. The DNA of the CDR3 is TGCGCCAGCAGCTTGGCGTTCACGGTGAACACTGAAGCTTTCTTT. Protein: CASSLAFTVNTEAFF.